The 30 T cell receptor beta chains given below trace back to one sample, sequenced in a study of blood T cell repertoires in COVID-19. Using immunoSEQ multiplex PCR, the repertoire was profiled, and TCRdb retains in-frame clones only, with some absent. In the table there are about 140,000 clones, about four fifths of which are singletons. The specimen sequenced was peripheral blood. These receptors all come from a man older than 75 with acute or convalescent COVID-19.

The V gene is TRBV23-1, the J gene TRBJ2-7, with 9 bases identical to TRBD1. TRBV23-1 carries the ORF label, with uncertain function. The CDR3 runs 18 residues. V lost 5 bases to trimming and J lost 1 base; unmatched junction nucleotides: 15. The CDR3 DNA sequence: TGCGCCAGCAGTGAAGGACCAACGGGACAGGGCAATTCCTACGAGCAGTACTTC. This encodes CASSEGPTGQGNSYEQYF.

The CDR3 sequence is CASSQSQGTDTQYF. CDR3 DNA sequence: TGTGCCAGCAGTCAATCCCAGGGAACAGATACGCAGTATTTT. V usage is TRBV28 and J usage is TRBJ2-3, with D perhaps matching TRBD1 (5 bases). Germline CDR1 reads MDHEN; CDR2 reads SYDVKM. The CDR3 covers 14 residues. The V end was cut by 5 bases, the J end by 3 bases, with 12 bases between.

The J gene is TRBJ2-1, the V gene TRBV6-5; 8 bases fit TRBD1. The CDR3 is 13 amino acids. V was pared by 7 bases and J by 4 bases, with 3 bases of the junction left unmatched. Germline assignment: CDR1 MNHEY and CDR2 SVGAGI. The CDR3 here is CASTDRGYNEQFF. The CDR3 nucleotides read TGTGCCAGCACCGACAGGGGATACAATGAGCAGTTCTTC.

This clone was seen once. The CDR3 protein is CASSLRPGTGRWGDTEAFF. CDR3 DNA sequence: TGTGCCAGCAGTTTGCGCCCCGGGACAGGCCGTTGGGGCGACACTGAAGCTTTCTTT. The V and J genes are TRBV27 and TRBJ1-1; 8 positions agree with TRBD1. The CDR3 has 19 amino acids. V trimming: 3 bases; J trimming: 3 bases; junction bases outside the gene matches: 18. Germline-derived CDR1 and CDR2 are MNHEY and SMNVEV (reference sequence).

The rearrangement joins TRBV6-6 to TRBJ2-3, with a weak D call TRBD1 (7 bases). V was shortened by 2 bases and J by 2 bases, with 14 bases between the two germline ends. This CDR3 contains 16 residues. Germline loops: CDR1 MNHNY, CDR2 SVGAGI (reference sequence). CDR3 DNA sequence: TGTGCCAGCAGTTACAGGCCAGGGGGGTCCACAGATACGCAGTATTTT. Amino acid sequence: CASSYRPGGSTDTQYF.

The rearrangement joins TRBV5-1 to TRBJ1-5, with D maybe TRBD1 (5 bases). V lost 4 bases and J 6 bases, leaving 17 bases between the germline ends. The CDR3 runs to 15 residues. CDR1 and CDR2 from the germline V gene are SGHRS and YFSETQ. The CDR3 DNA is TGCGCCAGCAGCCCAACCGCAGGGTCGGGTCAGCCCCAGCATTTT. Translating it yields CASSPTAGSGQPQHF.

This rearrangement joins TRBV9 to TRBJ1-2; no definite D call. The germline V and J ends were trimmed by 1 base and 3 bases, with 7 bases remaining between them. From germline, CDR1 is SGDLS and CDR2 YYNGEE. The CDR3 is made up of 13 amino acids. CDR3 amino acids: CASSVQFDYGYTF. In nucleotides, the CDR3 is TGTGCCAGCAGCGTACAATTTGACTATGGCTACACCTTC.

The chain joins TRBV29-1 to TRBJ2-3; 7 positions match TRBD1. The germline V gene has CDR1 SQVTM and CDR2 ANQGSEA. V dropped 4 bases and J dropped 1; count of bases not matched to a gene: 2. The CDR3 spans 13 residues. CDR3 bases: TGCAGCGTTGGACAGGGAGGCACAGATACGCAGTATTTT. Amino acids: CSVGQGGTDTQYF.

V gene TRBV6-5 combines with J gene TRBJ1-4; D remains ambiguous. CDR3 length equals 14 residues. Germline CDR1 MNHEY, CDR2 SVGAGI. Trimming shortened V by 6 bases and J by 7 bases, and 15 bases separated the two germline ends. The CDR3, as DNA: TGTGCCAGCAGCCGCGGGATAGCAAGTGAAAAACTGTTTTTT. Translation gives CASSRGIASEKLFF.

This chain links TRBV6-4 with TRBJ2-2; 10 nucleotides line up with TRBD1. Germline assignment: CDR1 MRHNA and CDR2 SNTAGT. V gave up 6 bases and J gave up 4 bases; unmatched junction bases: 8. The CDR3 extends over 16 amino acids. The CDR3 DNA is TGTGCCAGCAGCGACGCGGGACAGGGGTCCACCGGGGAGCTGTTTTTT. It is translated as CASSDAGQGSTGELFF.

As DNA, the CDR3 is TGTGCCAGCAGCCACCCACTTGGGACTAGCGGGCCCAAAAACATTCAGTACTTC. Protein sequence: CASSHPLGTSGPKNIQYF. The chain joins TRBV4-2 to TRBJ2-4, with 12 bases fitting TRBD2. This CDR3 region has 18 residues. V was clipped by 3 bases and J by 2 bases; unmatched bases: 8. Per the germline V gene, CDR1 is LGHNA and CDR2 is YNFKEQ.

This chain connects TRBV28 to TRBJ2-7, with TRBD2 matching 8 bases. CDR3 length: 16 residues. J was trimmed by 7 bases and V by 4 bases; bases with no gene match: 15. The germline V gene has CDR1 MDHEN and CDR2 SYDVKM. CDR3 DNA sequence: TGTGCCAGCAGTTCCCACGGTGGACTAGCCTCTCGGGAGCAGTACTTC. It translates to CASSSHGGLASREQYF.

The chain links TRBV5-1 to TRBJ2-5, with 7 nucleotides matching TRBD1. After removal of 6 bases from V and 2 bases from J, the junction contained 10 bases not matched to a gene. The CDR3 loop spans 15 amino acids. Germline V gives CDR1 SGHRS, CDR2 YFSETQ. The CDR3 reads CASNYRDSYQETQYF. The CDR3 coding sequence is TGCGCCAGCAACTACCGGGACAGCTATCAAGAGACCCAGTACTTC.

J is TRBJ2-1 and V is TRBV14; D uncertain. Trimming removed 1 base at V and 0 bases at J, with 10 bases between. Germline CDR1 reads SGHDN; CDR2 reads FVKESK. The CDR3 spans 16 residues. CDR3: CASSQGIASSYNEQFF. CDR3 nucleotide sequence: TGTGCCAGCAGCCAAGGTATTGCTAGCTCCTACAATGAGCAGTTCTTC. Full variable domain (rest looked up from reference TRBV14 and TRBJ2-1): EAGVTQFPSHSVIEKGQTVTLRCDPISGHDNLYWYRRVMGKEIKFLLHFVKESKQDESGMPNNRFLAERTGGTYSTLKVQPAELEDSGVYFCASSQGIASSYNEQFFGPGTRLTVL.

Only a few counts were recorded for this clone. The genes are TRBV10-3 and TRBJ2-7; the D gene is possibly TRBD1 (7 bases). The CDR3 totals 15 residues. Germline CDR1 ENHRY, CDR2 SYGVKD. V was shortened by 2 bases and J by 7 bases, with 18 bases between the two germline ends. CDR3 sequence reads: CAISERQGGLVEQYF. DNA for the CDR3: TGTGCCATCAGTGAGAGGCAGGGGGGTCTAGTGGAGCAGTACTTC.

The chain uses TRBV28 and TRBJ1-6; D gene uncertain. There are 18 residues in the CDR3. V gave up 6 bases and J gave up 8 bases, with 26 bases separating them. CDR1 is MDHEN and CDR2 is SYDVKM in the germline V gene. The CDR3 is CASSPFLLRPTLDSPLHF. In nucleotides, the CDR3 is TGTGCCAGCAGCCCCTTCCTACTTCGTCCAACTTTAGATTCACCCCTCCACTTT.

This clone was observed a handful of times. This chain links TRBV5-1 with TRBJ2-3; 7 bases fit TRBD1. The CDR3 covers 15 residues. The germline V gene has CDR1 SGHRS and CDR2 YFSETQ. Trimming cost V 3 bases and J 4 bases; bases outside gene matches: 8. The CDR3 DNA reads TGCGCCAGCAGCTCGGGACAGCCGAGCCCAGATACGCAGTATTTT. This codes for CASSSGQPSPDTQYF.

This rearrangement joins TRBV20-1 to TRBJ1-2; D is unresolved. Germline CDR1 DFQATT, CDR2 SNEGSKA (reference sequence). The CDR3 runs to 11 residues. Trimming removed 4 bases from V and 8 bases from J, with 11 bases in between. The CDR3 here is CSATSMTGYTF. Written as DNA, the CDR3 is TGCAGTGCTACTTCAATGACAGGCTACACCTTC.

The V gene is TRBV14, the J gene TRBJ2-1; 14 bases line up with TRBD2. Unmatched junction bases numbered 9, after V lost 8 bases and J lost 0 bases. This CDR3 region has 18 residues. Per the germline V gene, CDR1 is SGHDN and CDR2 is FVKESK. CDR3 nucleotide sequence: TGTGCCAGCTCCCGACTAGCGGGGGGGCTAAGCTCCTACAATGAGCAGTTCTTC. The encoded protein is CASSRLAGGLSSYNEQFF.

The rearrangement links TRBV5-5 to TRBJ2-2, with D tentatively TRBD2 (7 bases). V was shortened by 0 bases and J by 6 bases, with 12 bases between the two germline ends. Per germline, CDR1 SGHKS and CDR2 YYEKEE (reference sequence). CDR3 length equals 15 residues. The CDR3 DNA sequence: TGTGCCAGCAGCTTGGTCTTAGGGGGGGCCGGGGAGCTGTTTTTT. This sequence encodes CASSLVLGGAGELFF.

The CDR3 DNA sequence: TGTGCCAGCAGGGAGGTAAGGGGACAGGGGGCCTACGAGCAGTACTTC. Amino acids: CASREVRGQGAYEQYF. The chain has TRBV28 and TRBJ2-7, with 11 bases aligning to TRBD1. The CDR3 consists of 16 residues. Germline lookup yields CDR1 MDHEN and CDR2 SYDVKM. The J segment lost 2 bases and the V segment lost 6 bases, leaving 9 bases of the junction unmatched.

CDR3 sequence (DNA): TGTGCCGGGGGGGGAGACACAGATACGCAGTATTTT. Amino acid sequence: CAGGGDTDTQYF. The chain carries TRBV6-6 and TRBJ2-3; 7 bases match TRBD2. CDR3 length equals 12 residues. The ends lost 11 bases at V and 2 bases at J; junction bases unmatched: 4. Germline values: CDR1 MNHNY, CDR2 SVGAGI (reference sequence).

This clone was observed a handful of times. The chain links TRBV28 to TRBJ1-2; TRBD1 is a possible D gene (5 bases). CDR3 length: 14 amino acids. CDR1 MDHEN and CDR2 SYDVKM come from the germline V gene. The germline V and J ends were trimmed by 3 bases and 3 bases, with 11 bases remaining between them. For the CDR3, the DNA is TGTGCCAGCAGTTTTGGAGGGGCCGACTATGGCTACACCTTC. This sequence encodes CASSFGGADYGYTF.

The chain recombines TRBV28 with TRBJ2-1; 12 nucleotides match TRBD1. CDR3 length: 11 residues. V dropped 11 bases and J dropped 14; count of bases not matched to a gene: 7. Germline V gene data show CDR1 as MDHEN and CDR2 as SYDVKM. CDR3: CAVRDRGREFF. The CDR3 bases are TGTGCCGTACGGGACAGGGGGCGCGAGTTCTTC.

This chain connects TRBV24-1 to TRBJ1-3; no definite D call. V lost 1 base and J lost 1, with 13 bases in between. The germline V gene encodes CDR1 KGHDR and CDR2 SFDVKD. The CDR3 totals 17 residues. CDR3 residues: CATSDFSLFVSGNTIYF. As DNA, the CDR3 is TGTGCCACCAGTGATTTCTCCCTTTTTGTATCTGGAAACACCATATATTTT.

J is TRBJ2-6 and V is TRBV18, with 10 bases matching TRBD1. After removal of 6 bases from V and 3 bases from J, the junction contained 8 bases not matched to a gene. Germline loops: CDR1 KGHSH, CDR2 LQKENI. This CDR3 region has 17 residues. Here the CDR3 DNA reads TGTGCCAGCTCCTACCGACAGGGGGCATATGGGGCCAACGTCCTGACTTTC. This sequence encodes CASSYRQGAYGANVLTF. Using reference TRBV18 and TRBJ2-6 for the parts outside the CDR3, the full variable domain is NAGVMQNPRHLVRRRGQEARLRCSPMKGHSHVYWYRQLPEEGLKFMVYLQKENIIDESGMPKERFSAEFPKEGPSILRIQQVVRGDSAAYFCASSYRQGAYGANVLTFGAGSRLTVL.

This clone appeared a single time. The chain couples TRBV7-2 to TRBJ2-3, with D perhaps TRBD1 (8 bases). The germline V gene encodes CDR1 SGHTA and CDR2 FQGNSA. The CDR3 is 15 residues long. V lost 7 bases and J lost 0, with 14 bases in between. CDR3: CASKPQGGSTDTQYF. The CDR3 DNA follows: TGTGCCAGCAAACCACAGGGGGGGAGCACAGATACGCAGTATTTT.

The rearrangement uses TRBV6-1 and TRBJ2-5; D gene unclear. Trimming took 2 bases from V and 0 from J, leaving 4 bases between them. Looked up from germline, CDR1 is MNHNS and CDR2 is SASEGT. CDR3 size: 13 residues. CDR3 nucleotides: TGTGCCAGCAGTGAATCGGACCAAGAGACCCAGTACTTC. As protein: CASSESDQETQYF.

The chain is built from TRBV5-3 and TRBJ2-5; 7 bases fit TRBD1. TRBV5-3 is an ORF, and what it does is uncertain. V dropped 4 bases and J dropped 2; count of bases not matched to a gene: 5. The CDR3 is 14 residues long. CDR3 region: CARSRRQGQETQYF. CDR3 nucleotides: TGTGCCAGAAGCCGGAGACAGGGACAAGAGACCCAGTACTTC.

Comment on this clone: The sample contains more than one DNA sequence encoding this CDR3. V usage is TRBV5-6 and J usage is TRBJ2-5; D is ambiguous. The CDR3 totals 11 residues. The V end was cut by 2 bases, the J end by 5 bases, with 4 bases between. The germline V gene has CDR1 SGHDT and CDR2 YYEEEE. The CDR3 region is CASSFRETQYF. CDR3 DNA sequence: TGTGCCAGCAGCTTCCGGGAGACCCAGTACTTC.